This is a list of T cell receptor beta chains from one sample in a study of CD8 T cells in ankylosing spondylitis. Each CDR3 protein is one row after TCRdb ran MiXCR on the 5' RACE reads. Here the sample spans 200,000 or so distinct CDR3 sequences, 15% to 20% being singletons. Sequenced: blood, either unsorted or a sorted T cell fraction (not recorded which). The receptor set was obtained from a male donor aged 5-30 years with ankylosing spondylitis or in good health (not recorded which). The CDR3 runs from the conserved cysteine through the conserved F or W. Each record gives: D gene, V gene, J gene, clone size, CDR3 protein, CDR3 DNA. D genes are given only for firm matches. Some rows have no size entry. The others give once, few or many, or a class for an expanded clone.

NA	TRBV29-1	TRBJ2-1	NA	CSVEDWDEQFF	TGCAGCGTTGAAGATTGGGATGAGCAGTTCTTC
TRBD1	TRBV12-3/TRBV12-4	TRBJ2-1	many	CASSLRAGGLFF	TGTGCCAGCAGTCTCCGGGCAGGGGGTCTGTTCTTC
NA	TRBV20-1	TRBJ1-5	many	CSARDAGLGQPQHF	TGCAGTGCTAGAGACGCCGGGCTGGGGCAGCCCCAGCATTTT
NA	TRBV29-1	TRBJ2-1	NA	CSLRTGRHEQFF	TGCAGCTTGAGGACCGGGAGACATGAGCAGTTCTTC
TRBD1	TRBV6-2/TRBV6-3	TRBJ2-2	many	CASRPWTGSGELFF	TGTGCCAGCAGGCCGTGGACAGGGTCCGGGGAGCTGTTTTTT
NA	TRBV12-3/TRBV12-4	TRBJ2-3	many	CASRGDAGDTQYF	TGTGCCAGCAGGGGGGATGCGGGGGATACGCAGTATTTT
NA	TRBV12-3/TRBV12-4	TRBJ2-1	many	CASSLEESSYNEQFF	TGTGCCAGCAGTTTAGAGGAGAGCTCCTACAATGAGCAGTTCTTC
NA	TRBV4-3	TRBJ2-6	NA	CASSQDGETGTRGANVLTF	TGCGCCAGCAGCCAAGATGGGGAGACAGGTACTCGGGGGGCCAACGTCCTGACTTTC
TRBD2	TRBV18	TRBJ2-1	many	CASSPSGSRNEQFF	TGTGCCAGCTCACCAAGCGGGAGTAGGAATGAGCAGTTCTTC
NA	TRBV6-2/TRBV6-3	TRBJ2-1	NA	CASSYSFMLGVAYNEQFF	TGTGCCAGCAGTTACTCGTTTATGCTGGGGGTGGCATACAATGAGCAGTTCTTC